This T cell receptor beta chain was captured by sequencing in a study of cytomegalovirus exposure and HLA in healthy donors. Study at large: Among the roughly 380 donors who were genotyped, 81% fell in the genetic ancestry cluster that is associated with self-reported Caucasian donors. Study-wide points: The study listed approximately 170 cytomegalovirus-associated TCR beta chains. TCR beta V- and J-gene trimming was later associated with a missense DCLRE1C variant.

In regard to this clone: Its antigen is not known.

Amplification used 60 Vbeta primers and 13 Jbeta primers. Assay used: immunoSEQ multiplex PCR; TCRdb lists only in-frame clones, some missing. The sample contains more than 150,000 clones, approximately 80% of which appear only once. Per germline, CDR1 SGHTA and CDR2 FQGNSA. V gave up 2 bases and J gave up 6 bases, with 14 bases separating them. This CDR3 region has 14 residues. V gene TRBV7-2 combines with J gene TRBJ2-7; D possibly corresponds to TRBD2 (6 bases). Material: PBMCs. The TCR comes from a boy younger than 18 in good health and CMV-seronegative. The CDR3 sequence: CASSLSHRGSEQYF. The CDR3 bases are TGTGCCAGCAGCTTATCCCACCGGGGGAGCGAGCAGTACTTC.